The source of this T cell receptor beta chain is a study of blood T cell repertoires in COVID-19. Turning to the study itself: Both acute and convalescent COVID-19 samples were obtained from the United States, Italy and Spain.

Original data processing: How many nucleated cells were present was estimated from reference gene primer amplification. The data were produced by immunoSEQ multiplex PCR, yet TCRdb's version contains in-frame clones alone and is incomplete. The DNA was the basis for D and trimming; V, J and clone size are from that table. The sample holds around 620,000 clones; about 87% are singletons and the top ten take roughly 0.25%. In this sample, this clone turned up a few times. Germline V gene data show CDR1 as SGHDT and CDR2 as YYEEEE. This CDR3 region has 15 residues. Losses at the gene ends were 4 bases for V and 2 bases for J; bases not matched to a gene: 3.

This TCR came from a woman younger than 30 with acute or convalescent COVID-19. The chain joins TRBV5-6 to TRBJ2-5, with 12 bases aligning to TRBD2. The sample consisted of peripheral blood. The CDR3 reads CASSPGLAGQETQYF. The CDR3 DNA is TGTGCCAGCAGCCCAGGACTAGCGGGGCAAGAGACCCAGTACTTC. The whole variable domain, filled in from reference TRBV5-6 and TRBJ2-5, reads DAGVTQSPTHLIKTRGQQVTLRCSPKSGHDTVSWYQQALGQGPQFIFQYYEEEERQRGNFPDRFSGHQFPNYSSELNVNALLLGDSALYLCASSPGLAGQETQYFGPGTRLLVL.